Below, one T cell receptor beta chain is given with its context. The target antigen is unknown. CD4+ T cell IFNgamma after overnight CMV lysate exposure gave donor CMV status. Both TRBC1 and TRBC2 were covered by a beta constant-region primer of two equimolar oligonucleotides. Ligated cDNA was amplified by four rounds of PCR with nested alpha and beta constant-region primers and SP2. The cDNA 3' end received a ligated single-stranded oligonucleotide carrying the SP2 primer and a 12-nucleotide UMI. Each CDR3 protein gets one entry after TCRdb re-called the UMI-ligation and nested PCR reads with MiXCR. This repertoire shows approximately 140,000 distinct CDR3 sequences, approximately 18% found once; its top ten account for about 0.57%. These data are taken from a study of naive and memory T cell subsets. Findings of the study overall: A few larger clonotypes appeared in naive repertoires, especially CD8, possibly memory cells re-expressing CD45RA. RNA-based TCR counts may shift with T cell activation and differentiation.

Sample: naive CD8+ T cells from blood. The sequence was collected from a human donor in good health.

The CDR3 region is CASSIKGNWETQYF. CDR3 sequence (DNA): TGTGCCAGTAGTATAAAGGGTAATTGGGAGACCCAGTACTTC. The V call is TRBV19, the J call TRBJ2-5; no clear D. CDR3 size: 14 residues. Germline V gene data show CDR1 as LNHDA and CDR2 as SQIVND (reference sequence). V was pared by 2 bases and J by 5 bases, with 12 bases between.